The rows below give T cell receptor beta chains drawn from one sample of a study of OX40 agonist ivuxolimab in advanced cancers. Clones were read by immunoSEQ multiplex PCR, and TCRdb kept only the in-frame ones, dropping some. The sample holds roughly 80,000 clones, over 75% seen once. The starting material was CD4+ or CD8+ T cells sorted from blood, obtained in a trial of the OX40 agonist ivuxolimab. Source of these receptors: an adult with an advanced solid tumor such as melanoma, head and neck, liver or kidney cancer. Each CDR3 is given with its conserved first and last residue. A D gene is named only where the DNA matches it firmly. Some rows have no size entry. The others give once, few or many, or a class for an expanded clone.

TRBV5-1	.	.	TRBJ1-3	CASRDGQWSSGNTIYF	TGCGCCAGCAGAGACGGACAGTGGAGCTCTGGAAACACCATATATTTT
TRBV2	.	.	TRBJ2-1	CASRDDRWTEQFF	TGTGCCAGCAGAGATGACAGGTGGACTGAGCAGTTCTTC
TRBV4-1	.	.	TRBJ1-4	CASSQGGNEEKLFF	TGCGCCAGCAGCCAAGGGGGAAATGAAGAAAAACTGTTTTTT
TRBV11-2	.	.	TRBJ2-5	CASSLDLQQARGETQYF	TGTGCCAGCAGCTTAGATCTACAACAGGCGCGGGGAGAGACCCAGTACTTC
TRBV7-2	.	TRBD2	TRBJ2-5	CASSVSGGNLQETQYF	TGTGCCAGCAGCGTTAGCGGGGGGAACCTCCAAGAGACCCAGTACTTC
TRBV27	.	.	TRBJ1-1	CASRRDRANTEAFF	TGTGCCAGCCGACGAGACCGGGCGAACACTGAAGCTTTCTTT
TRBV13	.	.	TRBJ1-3	CASSPTGGTVISGNTIYF	TGTGCCAGCAGCCCCACGGGGGGGACGGTGATCTCTGGAAACACCATATATTTT
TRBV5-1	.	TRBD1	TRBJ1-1	CASKKDRTNTEAFF	TGCGCCAGTAAGAAGGACAGGACGAACACTGAAGCTTTCTTT
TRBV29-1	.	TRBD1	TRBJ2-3	CSVESRGDTQYF	TGCAGCGTTGAATCCAGGGGGGATACGCAGTATTTT
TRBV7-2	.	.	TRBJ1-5	CASSEIGDRAQPQHF	TGTGCCAGCAGCGAAATTGGGGATAGGGCCCAGCCCCAGCATTTT
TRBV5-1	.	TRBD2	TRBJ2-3	CASSLELAGETTQYF	TGCGCCAGCAGCTTGGAGCTAGCGGGGGAGACGACGCAGTATTTT
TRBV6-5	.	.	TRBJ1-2	CASSYSSGGQGYTF	TGTGCCAGCAGTTACTCCTCGGGGGGCCAAGGCTACACCTTC
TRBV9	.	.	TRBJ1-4	CASSVGPGRNNEKLFF	TGTGCCAGCAGCGTAGGCCCAGGCCGGAATAATGAAAAACTGTTTTTT
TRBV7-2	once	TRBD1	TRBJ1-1	CASSLRQPTGGGTEAFF	TGTGCCAGCAGCCTACGCCAACCCACAGGGGGTGGCACTGAAGCTTTCTTT
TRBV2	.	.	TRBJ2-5	CASRGSGETQYF	TGTGCCAGCAGAGGGTCGGGAGAGACCCAGTACTTC
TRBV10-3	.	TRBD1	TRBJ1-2	CAIMSGDRAYGYTF	TGTGCCATCATGTCTGGGGACAGGGCCTATGGCTACACCTTC
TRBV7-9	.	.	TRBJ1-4	CASSSYRANEKLFF	TGTGCCAGCAGCTCCTACAGGGCTAACGAAAAACTGTTTTTT
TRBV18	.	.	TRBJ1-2	CASSPGQSANYGYTF	TGTGCCAGCTCACCAGGACAGTCAGCTAACTATGGCTACACCTTC
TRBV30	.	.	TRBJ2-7	CAWSISPASYEQYF	TGTGCCTGGAGTATCTCGCCGGCTTCCTACGAGCAGTACTTC
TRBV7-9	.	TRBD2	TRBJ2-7	CASSLARGGGAYEQYF	TGTGCCAGCAGCTTAGCCCGTGGCGGGGGGGCCTACGAGCAGTACTTC
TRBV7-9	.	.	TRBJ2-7	CASSPTLSVYEQYF	TGTGCCAGCAGCCCGACACTCTCAGTATACGAGCAGTACTTC
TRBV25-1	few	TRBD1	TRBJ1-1	CASVSGTGGPPFEAFF	TGTGCCAGCGTGTCGGGGACAGGGGGCCCCCCTTTCGAAGCTTTCTTT
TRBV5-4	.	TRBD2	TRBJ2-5	CASSHRTSGAHQETQYF	TGTGCCAGCAGCCATCGTACCAGCGGGGCCCATCAAGAGACCCAGTACTTC
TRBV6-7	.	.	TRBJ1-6	CASSYSKQAVPLAPYNSPLHF	TGTGCCAGCAGTTACTCGAAACAGGCCGTCCCCCTTGCCCCTTATAATTCACCCCTCCACTTT
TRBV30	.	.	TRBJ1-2	CAWSAGGGYGYTF	TGTGCCTGGAGTGCGGGGGGCGGTTATGGCTACACCTTC
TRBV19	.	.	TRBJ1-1	CASTSRQEAFF	TGTGCCAGTACCAGCAGGCAAGAAGCTTTCTTT
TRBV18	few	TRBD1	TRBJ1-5	CASSPVGRGQDQPQHF	TGTGCCAGCTCACCAGTAGGCAGGGGGCAGGATCAGCCCCAGCATTTT
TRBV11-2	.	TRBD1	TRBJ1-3	CASSFQGASGNTIYF	TGTGCCAGCAGCTTTCAGGGGGCCTCTGGAAACACCATATATTTT
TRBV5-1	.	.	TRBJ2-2	CASSLEAPINTGELFF	TGCGCCAGCAGCTTGGAGGCGCCCATTAACACCGGGGAGCTGTTTTTT
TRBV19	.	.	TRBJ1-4	CASSIGGSLEKLFF	TGTGCCAGTAGTATAGGCGGGTCCTTGGAAAAACTGTTTTTT
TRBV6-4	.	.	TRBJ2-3	CASARDRSTDTQYF	TGTGCCAGCGCCCGGGACCGTAGCACAGATACGCAGTATTTT
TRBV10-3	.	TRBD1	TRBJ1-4	CAIRSDREGEKLFF	TGTGCCATCAGATCGGACAGGGAGGGGGAAAAACTGTTTTTT
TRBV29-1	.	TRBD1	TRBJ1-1	CSVADRGRGSTEAFF	TGCAGCGTAGCGGACAGGGGGCGCGGGAGCACTGAAGCTTTCTTT